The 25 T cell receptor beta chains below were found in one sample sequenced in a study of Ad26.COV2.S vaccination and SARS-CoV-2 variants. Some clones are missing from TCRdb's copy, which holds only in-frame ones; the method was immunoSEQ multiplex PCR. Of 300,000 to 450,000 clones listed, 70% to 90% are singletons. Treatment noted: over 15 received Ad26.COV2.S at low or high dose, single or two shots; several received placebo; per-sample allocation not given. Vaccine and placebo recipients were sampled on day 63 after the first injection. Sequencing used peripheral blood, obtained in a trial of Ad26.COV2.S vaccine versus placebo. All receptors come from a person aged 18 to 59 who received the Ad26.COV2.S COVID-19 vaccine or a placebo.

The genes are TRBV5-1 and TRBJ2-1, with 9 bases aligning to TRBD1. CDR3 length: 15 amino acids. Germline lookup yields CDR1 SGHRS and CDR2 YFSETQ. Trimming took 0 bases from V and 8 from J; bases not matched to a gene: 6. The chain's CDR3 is CASSLGGQGFDEQFF. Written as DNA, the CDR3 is TGCGCCAGCAGCTTGGGGGGACAGGGCTTCGATGAGCAGTTCTTC.

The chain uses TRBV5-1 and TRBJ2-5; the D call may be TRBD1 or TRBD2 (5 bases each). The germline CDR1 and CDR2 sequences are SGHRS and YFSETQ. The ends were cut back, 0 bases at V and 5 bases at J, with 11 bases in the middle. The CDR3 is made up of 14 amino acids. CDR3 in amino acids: CASSLVVGEETQYF. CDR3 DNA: TGCGCCAGCAGCTTGGTGGTGGGGGAGGAGACCCAGTACTTC. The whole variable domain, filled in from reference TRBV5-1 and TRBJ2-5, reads KAGVTQTPRYLIKTRGQQVTLSCSPISGHRSVSWYQQTPGQGLQFLFEYFSETQRNKGNFPGRFSGRQFSNSRSEMNVSTLELGDSALYLCASSLVVGEETQYFGPGTRLLVL.

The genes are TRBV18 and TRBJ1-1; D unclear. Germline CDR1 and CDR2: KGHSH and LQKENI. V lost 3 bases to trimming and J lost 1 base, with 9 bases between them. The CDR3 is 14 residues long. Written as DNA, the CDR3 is TGTGCCAGCTCACCTCAGAGACAGAACACTGAAGCTTTCTTT. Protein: CASSPQRQNTEAFF.

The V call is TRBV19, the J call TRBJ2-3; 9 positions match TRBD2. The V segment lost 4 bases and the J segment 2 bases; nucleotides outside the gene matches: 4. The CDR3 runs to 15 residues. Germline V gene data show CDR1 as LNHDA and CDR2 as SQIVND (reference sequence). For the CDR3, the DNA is TGTGCCAGTAGTAAAGGACTAGCGACCACAGATACGCAGTATTTT. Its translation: CASSKGLATTDTQYF.

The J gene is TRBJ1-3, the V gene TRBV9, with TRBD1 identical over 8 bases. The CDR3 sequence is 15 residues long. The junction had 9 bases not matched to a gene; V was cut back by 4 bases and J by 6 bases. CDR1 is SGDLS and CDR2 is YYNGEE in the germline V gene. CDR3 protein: CASSTRTGGLNTIYF. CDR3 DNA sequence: TGTGCCAGCAGCACCAGAACAGGGGGTCTAAACACCATATATTTT.

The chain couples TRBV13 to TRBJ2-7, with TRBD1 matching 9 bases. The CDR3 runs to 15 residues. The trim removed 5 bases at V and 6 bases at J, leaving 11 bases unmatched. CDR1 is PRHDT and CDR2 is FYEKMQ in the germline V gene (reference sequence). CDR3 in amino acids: CASSAPGQGLLEQYF. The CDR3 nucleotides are TGTGCCAGCAGCGCGCCGGGACAGGGATTACTCGAGCAGTACTTC.

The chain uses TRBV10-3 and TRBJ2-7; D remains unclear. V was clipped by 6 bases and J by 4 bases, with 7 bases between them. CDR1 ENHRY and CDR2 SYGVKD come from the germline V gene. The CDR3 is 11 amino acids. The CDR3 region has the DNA TGTGCCATCAGCCCTAATTACGAGCAGTACTTC. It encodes CAISPNYEQYF.

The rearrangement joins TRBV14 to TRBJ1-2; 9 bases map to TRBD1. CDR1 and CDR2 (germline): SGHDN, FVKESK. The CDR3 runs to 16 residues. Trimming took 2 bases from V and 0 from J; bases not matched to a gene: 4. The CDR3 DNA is TGTGCCAGCAGCCAACGGACAGGGGCCTCTAACTATGGCTACACCTTC. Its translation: CASSQRTGASNYGYTF.

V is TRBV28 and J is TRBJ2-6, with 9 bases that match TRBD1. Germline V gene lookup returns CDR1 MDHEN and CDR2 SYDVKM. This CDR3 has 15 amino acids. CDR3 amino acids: CTTGTGRSGANVLTF. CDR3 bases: TGTACCACCGGGACAGGGCGCTCTGGGGCCAACGTCCTGACTTTC.

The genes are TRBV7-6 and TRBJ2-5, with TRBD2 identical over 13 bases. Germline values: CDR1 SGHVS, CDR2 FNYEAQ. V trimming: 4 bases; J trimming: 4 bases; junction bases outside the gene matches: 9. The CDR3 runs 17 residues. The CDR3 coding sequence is TGTGCCAGCAGCTCTCGACTAGCGGGGGGCGCGGGAGAGACCCAGTACTTC. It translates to CASSSRLAGGAGETQYF.

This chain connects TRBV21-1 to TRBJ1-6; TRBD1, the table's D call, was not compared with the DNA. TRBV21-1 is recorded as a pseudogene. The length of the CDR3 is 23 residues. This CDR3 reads CASSKVDHGTGDSGNRCNSPLHF. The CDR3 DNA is TGTGCCAGCAGCAAAGTCGACCACGGGACAGGGGACTCGGGGAACCGATGTAATTCACCCCTCCACTTT.

CDR3 bases: TGTGCCAGCAGCGGGAGGTTGGTGTCAGGGGGCGGGTACACTGAAGCTTTCTTT. This encodes CASSGRLVSGGGYTEAFF. The chain carries TRBV9 and TRBJ1-1; 8 bases are shared with TRBD1. The V and J ends lost 3 bases and 3 bases, in that order; junction bases with no gene match: 16. In germline, CDR1 is SGDLS, CDR2 YYNGEE. The CDR3 sequence is 18 residues long.

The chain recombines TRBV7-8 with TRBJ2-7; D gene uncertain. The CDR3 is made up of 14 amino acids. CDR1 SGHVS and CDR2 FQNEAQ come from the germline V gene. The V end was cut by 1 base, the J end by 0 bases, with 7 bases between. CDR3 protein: CASSLVGNSYEQYF. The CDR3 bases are TGTGCCAGCAGCTTAGTTGGTAACTCCTACGAGCAGTACTTC.

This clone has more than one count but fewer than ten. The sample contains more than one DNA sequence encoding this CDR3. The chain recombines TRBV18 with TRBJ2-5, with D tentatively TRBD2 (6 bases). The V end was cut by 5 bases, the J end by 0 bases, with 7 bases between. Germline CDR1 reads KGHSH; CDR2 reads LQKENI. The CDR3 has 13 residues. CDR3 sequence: CASSGGYQETQYF. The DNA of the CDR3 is TGTGCCAGCTCAGGGGGGTACCAAGAGACCCAGTACTTC.

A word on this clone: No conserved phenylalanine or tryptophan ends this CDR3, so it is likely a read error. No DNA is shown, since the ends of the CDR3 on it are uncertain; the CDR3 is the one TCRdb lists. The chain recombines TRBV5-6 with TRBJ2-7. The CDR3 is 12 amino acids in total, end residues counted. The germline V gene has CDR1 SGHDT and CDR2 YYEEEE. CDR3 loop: CASSATGPTSSY.

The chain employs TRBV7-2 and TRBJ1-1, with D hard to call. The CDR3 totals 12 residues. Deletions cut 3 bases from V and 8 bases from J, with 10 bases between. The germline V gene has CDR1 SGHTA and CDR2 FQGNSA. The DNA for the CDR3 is TGTGCCAGCAGCTTTGAAACAGACGAAGCTTTCTTT. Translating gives CASSFETDEAFF.

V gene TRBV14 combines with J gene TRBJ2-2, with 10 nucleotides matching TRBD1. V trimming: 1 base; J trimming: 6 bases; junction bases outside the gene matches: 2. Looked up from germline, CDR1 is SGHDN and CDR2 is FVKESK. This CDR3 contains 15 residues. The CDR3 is CASSQVTGGSGELFF. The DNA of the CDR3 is TGTGCCAGCAGCCAAGTGACAGGGGGCTCCGGGGAGCTGTTTTTT.

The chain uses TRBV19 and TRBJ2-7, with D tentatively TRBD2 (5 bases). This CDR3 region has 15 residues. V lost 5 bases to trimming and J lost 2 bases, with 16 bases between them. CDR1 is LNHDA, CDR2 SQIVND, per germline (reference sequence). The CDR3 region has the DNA TGTGCCAGTAGTGTCGAGGGTGGGGAGACCTACGAGCAGTACTTC. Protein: CASSVEGGETYEQYF.

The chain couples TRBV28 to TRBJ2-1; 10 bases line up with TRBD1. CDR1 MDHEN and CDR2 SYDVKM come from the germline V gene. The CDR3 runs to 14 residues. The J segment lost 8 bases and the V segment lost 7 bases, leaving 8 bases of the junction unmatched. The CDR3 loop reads CASIPGQGSHEQFF. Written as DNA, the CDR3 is TGTGCCAGCATTCCGGGACAGGGGTCCCATGAGCAGTTCTTC. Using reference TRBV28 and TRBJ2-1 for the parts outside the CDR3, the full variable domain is DVKVTQSSRYLVKRTGEKVFLECVQDMDHENMFWYRQDPGLGLRLIYFSYDVKMKEKGDIPEGYSVSREKKERFSLILESASTNQTSMYLCASIPGQGSHEQFFGPGTRLTVL.

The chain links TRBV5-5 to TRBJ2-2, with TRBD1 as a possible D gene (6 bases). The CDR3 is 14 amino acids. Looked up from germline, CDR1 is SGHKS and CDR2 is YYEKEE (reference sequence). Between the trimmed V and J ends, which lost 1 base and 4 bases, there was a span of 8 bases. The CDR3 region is CASSLSGVTGELFF. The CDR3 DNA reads TGTGCCAGCAGCTTGTCAGGGGTCACCGGGGAGCTGTTTTTT.

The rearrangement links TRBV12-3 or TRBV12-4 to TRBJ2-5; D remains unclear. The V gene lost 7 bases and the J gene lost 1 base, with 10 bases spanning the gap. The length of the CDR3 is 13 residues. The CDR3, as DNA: TGTGCCAGCACCACCGACGCCCAAGAGACCCAGTACTTC. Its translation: CASTTDAQETQYF.

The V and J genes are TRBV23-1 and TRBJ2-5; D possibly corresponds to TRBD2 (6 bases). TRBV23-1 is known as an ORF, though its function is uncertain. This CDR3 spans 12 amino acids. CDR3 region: CTGRRAQETQYF. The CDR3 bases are TGCACCGGGAGAAGGGCCCAAGAGACCCAGTACTTC.

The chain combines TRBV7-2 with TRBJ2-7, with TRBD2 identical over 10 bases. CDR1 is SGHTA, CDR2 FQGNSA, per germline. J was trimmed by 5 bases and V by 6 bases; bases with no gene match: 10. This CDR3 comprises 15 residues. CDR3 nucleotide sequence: TGTGCCAGCAGTGTTACCGGGACTAGCGCCGACGAGCAGTACTTC. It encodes CASSVTGTSADEQYF.

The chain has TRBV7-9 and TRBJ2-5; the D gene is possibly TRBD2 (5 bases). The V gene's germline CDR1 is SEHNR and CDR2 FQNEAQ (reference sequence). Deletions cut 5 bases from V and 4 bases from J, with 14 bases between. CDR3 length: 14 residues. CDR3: CASSPPDLRETQYF. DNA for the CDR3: TGTGCCAGCAGCCCTCCGGACTTACGAGAGACCCAGTACTTC.

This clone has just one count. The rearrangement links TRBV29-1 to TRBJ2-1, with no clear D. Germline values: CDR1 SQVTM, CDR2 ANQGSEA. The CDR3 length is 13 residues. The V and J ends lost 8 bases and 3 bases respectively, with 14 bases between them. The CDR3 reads CSIVPPGYNEQFF. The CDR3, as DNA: TGCAGCATAGTCCCACCTGGCTACAATGAGCAGTTCTTC.